Listed below are T cell receptor beta chains from one sample, sequenced in a study of blood T cell repertoires in COVID-19. The table came from immunoSEQ multiplex PCR; TCRdb's copy has only in-frame clones and leaves some out. The repertoire consists of over 200,000 clones, with approximately 90% occurring once and the leading ten covering roughly 0.69%. Sequences were obtained from peripheral blood. All receptors come from a middle-aged man with acute or convalescent COVID-19. CDR3s include the opening cysteine and the closing phenylalanine or tryptophan. The D gene is left open where the match is weak. The size entry is marked missing in some rows and otherwise reads once, few, many or a size class.

V gene	D gene	J gene	clone size	CDR3 protein	CDR3 DNA
TRBV13	NA	TRBJ1-2	NA	CASSLGNSGYTF	TGTGCCAGCAGCTTAGGCAACTCTGGCTACACCTTC
TRBV7-3	TRBD1	TRBJ2-5	NA	CASSPGTGHETQYF	TGTGCCAGCAGCCCCGGGACAGGGCACGAGACCCAGTACTTC
TRBV28	NA	TRBJ1-3	NA	CASSLGSSGNTIYF	TGTGCCAGCAGCCTAGGGAGCTCTGGAAACACCATATATTTT
TRBV18	NA	TRBJ2-5	NA	CASSPYREETQYF	TGTGCCAGCTCACCTTACAGGGAAGAGACCCAGTACTTC
TRBV6-6	NA	TRBJ1-1	few	CASTTWETEAFF	TGTGCCAGCACAACCTGGGAGACTGAAGCTTTCTTT
TRBV30	TRBD1	TRBJ1-4	NA	CAWTGTGRTRELFF	TGTGCCTGGACTGGGACAGGGAGGACCAGAGAACTGTTTTTT
TRBV6-5	NA	TRBJ2-1	NA	CASSYPDRDNEQFF	TGTGCCAGCAGTTACCCTGACAGAGACAATGAGCAGTTCTTC
TRBV5-4	TRBD1	TRBJ2-7	NA	CASSFIGTVHEQYF	TGTGCCAGCAGCTTTATCGGGACAGTACACGAGCAGTACTTC
TRBV5-1	TRBD1	TRBJ1-1	few	CASLTGTGDTEAFF	TGCGCCAGTCTAACTGGGACAGGGGACACTGAAGCTTTCTTT
TRBV27	NA	TRBJ1-2	NA	CASSLSANYGYTF	TGTGCCAGCAGTTTATCGGCAAACTATGGCTACACCTTC
TRBV27	NA	TRBJ2-7	NA	CASSPLLIKEEQYF	TGTGCCAGCAGTCCCCTACTTATAAAGGAGGAGCAGTACTTC
TRBV2	TRBD1	TRBJ1-2	NA	CASSEAPRETGRSYGYTF	TGTGCCAGCAGTGAAGCGCCACGGGAGACAGGGAGAAGCTATGGCTACACCTTC
TRBV5-1	NA	TRBJ1-5	NA	CASSFIPMDYSNQPQHF	TGCGCCAGCAGCTTTATCCCCATGGACTATAGCAATCAGCCCCAGCATTTT
TRBV5-5	NA	TRBJ1-3	NA	CASSPTVHSGNTIYF	TGTGCCAGCAGCCCGACAGTGCACTCTGGAAACACCATATATTTT
TRBV7-8	NA	TRBJ2-7	NA	CASSLALLYEQYF	TGTGCCAGCAGCTTAGCCCTTCTCTACGAGCAGTACTTC
TRBV5-1	TRBD2	TRBJ2-3	NA	CASSLAGLAGGSSTDTQYF	TGCGCCAGCAGCTTGGCCGGACTAGCGGGAGGTTCTAGCACAGATACGCAGTATTTT
TRBV12-3/TRBV12-4	NA	TRBJ2-7	NA	CASSRWTAYEQYF	TGTGCCAGCAGCAGATGGACAGCCTACGAGCAGTACTTC
TRBV21-1	NA	TRBJ2-7	once	CASSNLRGLGLYEQYF	TGTGCCAGCAGCAATTTACGGGGACTAGGGCTCTACGAGCAGTACTTC
TRBV3-1/TRBV3-2	NA	TRBJ1-5	once	CASSQPGYQPQHF	TGTGCCAGCAGCCAGCCAGGGTACCAGCCCCAGCATTTT
TRBV18	TRBD1	TRBJ2-1	NA	CASSPPGTGGTNEQFF	TGTGCCAGCTCACCACCCGGGACAGGGGGGACCAATGAGCAGTTCTTC
TRBV2	NA	TRBJ1-1	few	CASSDEGIGTEAFF	TGTGCCAGCAGTGATGAGGGAATAGGCACTGAAGCTTTCTTT
TRBV7-6	TRBD2	TRBJ2-5	NA	CASSTLAGGGETQYF	TGTGCCAGCAGCACCTTAGCGGGAGGAGGAGAGACCCAGTACTTC
TRBV7-3	TRBD1	TRBJ2-5	NA	CASSLGTGIVETQYF	TGTGCCAGCAGCTTAGGGACAGGGATCGTGGAGACCCAGTACTTC
TRBV4-1	TRBD1	TRBJ1-1	NA	CASQGASLEAFF	TGCGCCAGTCAGGGGGCGAGTCTTGAAGCTTTCTTT
TRBV3-1/TRBV3-2	NA	TRBJ1-5	NA	CASSQQLNQPQHF	TGTGCCAGCAGCCAGCAACTGAATCAGCCCCAGCATTTT
TRBV28	TRBD2	TRBJ2-3	NA	CASSLTLAGGTDTQYF	TGTGCCAGCAGTTTAACCCTAGCGGGAGGCACAGATACGCAGTATTTT
TRBV14	NA	TRBJ1-4	NA	CASSQSGEKLFF	TGTGCCAGCAGCCAGTCGGGGGAAAAACTGTTTTTT
TRBV6-6	TRBD1	TRBJ2-5	NA	CASRRAGQGRETQYF	TGTGCCAGCAGAAGAGCCGGACAGGGTCGGGAGACCCAGTACTTC
TRBV2	NA	TRBJ2-5	NA	CASSQAPTGETQYF	TGTGCCAGCAGCCAGGCACCCACCGGAGAGACCCAGTACTTC
TRBV7-9	TRBD2	TRBJ2-1	few	CASSRLAGRNEQFF	TGTGCCAGCAGCAGACTAGCGGGGCGCAATGAGCAGTTCTTC
TRBV29-1	NA	TRBJ2-2	few	CSVEDGRNTGELFF	TGCAGCGTTGAAGATGGCCGGAACACCGGGGAGCTGTTTTTT
TRBV6-4	TRBD1	TRBJ2-2	NA	CARTGNSNTGELFF	TGTGCCAGGACAGGGAATAGTAACACCGGGGAGCTGTTTTTT
TRBV6-5	NA	TRBJ1-3	NA	CASSYIRGSGNTIYF	TGTGCCAGCAGTTACATAAGGGGCTCTGGAAACACCATATATTTT
TRBV29-1	NA	TRBJ2-7	NA	CSVEGGGVYEQYF	TGCAGCGTTGAGGGTGGCGGGGTCTACGAGCAGTACTTC
TRBV5-8	TRBD1	TRBJ1-1	NA	CASSLWTGDTEAFF	TGTGCCAGCAGCCTCTGGACAGGGGACACTGAAGCTTTCTTT
TRBV3-1/TRBV3-2	TRBD1	TRBJ1-2	NA	CASSQGQGKSGYTF	TGTGCCAGCAGCCAGGGACAGGGGAAATCTGGCTACACCTTC
TRBV4-3	NA	TRBJ1-4	once	CASSQGHRPNEKLFF	TGCGCCAGCAGCCAAGGTCACAGACCTAATGAAAAACTGTTTTTT
TRBV6-5	TRBD1	TRBJ1-3	NA	CASSLTGGVNTIYF	TGTGCCAGCAGTCTGACAGGGGGTGTAAACACCATATATTTT
TRBV28	NA	TRBJ2-3	NA	CASSLLFSPTDTQYF	TGTGCCAGCAGTTTATTGTTCAGTCCCACAGATACGCAGTATTTT
TRBV29-1	NA	TRBJ2-5	NA	CSFRGRGETQYF	TGCAGCTTCAGGGGTCGTGGAGAGACCCAGTACTTC
TRBV27	TRBD1	TRBJ2-7	NA	CASSKDRGFYEQYF	TGTGCCAGCAGTAAGGACAGGGGGTTCTACGAGCAGTACTTC
TRBV4-3	NA	TRBJ1-1	NA	CASSQVTGNTEAFF	TGCGCCAGCAGCCAAGTTACAGGGAACACTGAAGCTTTCTTT
TRBV9	TRBD1	TRBJ2-5	NA	CASSIRQGGLQETQYF	TGTGCCAGCAGCATTCGACAGGGGGGCCTCCAAGAGACCCAGTACTTC
TRBV5-1	NA	TRBJ1-1	NA	CASSSGLMNTEAFF	TGCGCCAGCAGCTCCGGACTCATGAACACTGAAGCTTTCTTT
TRBV19	NA	TRBJ1-2	NA	CASSLVSGGAGYTF	TGTGCCAGTAGTTTAGTTAGCGGAGGCGCCGGCTACACCTTC
TRBV6-5	TRBD1	TRBJ1-4	NA	CASKSDRGLVEKLFF	TGTGCCAGCAAATCGGACAGGGGGCTGGTTGAAAAACTGTTTTTT
TRBV5-8	NA	TRBJ1-6	NA	CASSFNQGPLHF	TGTGCCAGCAGCTTCAACCAGGGGCCCCTCCACTTT
TRBV28	NA	TRBJ2-1	NA	CASSLRQGRKFF	TGTGCCAGCAGTTTGAGGCAGGGTAGGAAGTTCTTC
TRBV30	NA	TRBJ2-5	once	CAWSVGGETQYF	TGTGCCTGGAGTGTGGGAGGAGAGACCCAGTACTTC
TRBV7-2	NA	TRBJ2-5	NA	CASSLGGQNQETQYF	TGTGCCAGCAGCTTGGGGGGACAGAACCAAGAGACCCAGTACTTC
TRBV28	NA	TRBJ2-4	NA	CASSYAPGNIQYF	TGTGCCAGCAGTTATGCCCCGGGGAACATTCAGTACTTC
TRBV5-1	TRBD2	TRBJ2-7	NA	CASSGQRGGEQYF	TGCGCCAGCAGCGGTCAGCGGGGGGGCGAGCAGTACTTC
TRBV3-1/TRBV3-2	NA	TRBJ1-5	NA	CASSQDGDQPQHF	TGTGCCAGCAGCCAAGACGGAGATCAGCCCCAGCATTTT
TRBV6-6	NA	TRBJ2-4	NA	CASSYRDRLKNIQYF	TGTGCCAGCAGTTACCGCGACAGATTGAAAAACATTCAGTACTTC
TRBV3-1/TRBV3-2	NA	TRBJ2-5	NA	CATDTGRGALETQYF	TGTGCCACCGATACGGGACGGGGGGCCTTGGAGACCCAGTACTTC
TRBV5-1	TRBD1	TRBJ2-5	NA	CASSLGTGYQETQYF	TGCGCCAGCAGCTTGGGGACAGGGTACCAAGAGACCCAGTACTTC
TRBV20-1	NA	TRBJ2-2	NA	CSASRVGELFF	TGCAGTGCTAGCCGGGTCGGGGAGCTGTTTTTT
TRBV7-9	NA	TRBJ1-1	NA	CASRNPHNGPTEAFF	TGTGCCAGCAGGAACCCCCATAACGGTCCCACTGAAGCTTTCTTT
TRBV24-1	NA	TRBJ1-2	once	CATSDSLANYGYTF	TGTGCCACCAGTGACTCTTTAGCTAACTATGGCTACACCTTC
TRBV5-8	TRBD2	TRBJ2-3	NA	CASSPSGGYTQYF	TGTGCCAGCAGCCCTAGCGGGGGGTATACGCAGTATTTT